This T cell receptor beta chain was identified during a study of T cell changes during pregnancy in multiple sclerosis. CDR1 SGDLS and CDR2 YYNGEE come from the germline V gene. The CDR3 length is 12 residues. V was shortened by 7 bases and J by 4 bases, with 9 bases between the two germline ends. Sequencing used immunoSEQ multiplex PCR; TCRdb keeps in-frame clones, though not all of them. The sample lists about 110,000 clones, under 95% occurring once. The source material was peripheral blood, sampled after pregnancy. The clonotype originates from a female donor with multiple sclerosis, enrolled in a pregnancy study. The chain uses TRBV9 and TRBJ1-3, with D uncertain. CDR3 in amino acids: CASEGDGNTIYF. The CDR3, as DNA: TGTGCCAGCGAGGGCGACGGAAACACCATATATTTT.